The clone carrying this T cell receptor (beta chain) was detected only a few times. One end of the junction varies from germline; a read error may be responsible. This entry is derived from a study of blood T cells in healthy people across ages. CDR1 is SGHDN, CDR2 FVKESK, per germline. The length of the CDR3 is 14 residues. Alongside a J-beta primer mix, a sample-barcoded 5' primer served in a second PCR lasting about 6 to 12 cycles. TCRdb redid the calling of the 5' RACE reads with MiXCR, one entry per CDR3 protein. This table has some 850,000 distinct CDR3 sequences, roughly 24% appearing once. A further study also used this sample, focusing on T cells of mothers and their children.

The V and J genes are TRBV14 and TRBJ1-4, with 7 nucleotides matching TRBD1. Sequencing input: blood. This receptor was obtained from a boy younger than 18 in good health. In nucleotides, the CDR3 is TGTGCCAGCAGCCAAACAGGGGTGGATGAAAAGCTGTTTTTT. Protein sequence: CASSQTGVDEKLFF.